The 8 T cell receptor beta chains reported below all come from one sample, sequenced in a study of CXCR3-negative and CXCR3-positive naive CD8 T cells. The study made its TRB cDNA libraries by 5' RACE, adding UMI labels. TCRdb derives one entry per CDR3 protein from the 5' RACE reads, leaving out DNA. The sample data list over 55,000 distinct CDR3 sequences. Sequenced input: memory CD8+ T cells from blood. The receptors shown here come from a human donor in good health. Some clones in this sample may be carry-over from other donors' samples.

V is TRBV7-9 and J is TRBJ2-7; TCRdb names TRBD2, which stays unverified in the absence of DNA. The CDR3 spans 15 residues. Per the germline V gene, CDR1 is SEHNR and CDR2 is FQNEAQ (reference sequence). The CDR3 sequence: CASSPTSGTSYEQYF. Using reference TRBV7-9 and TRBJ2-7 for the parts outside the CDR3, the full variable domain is DTGVSQNPRHKITKRGQNVTFRCDPISEHNRLYWYRQTLGQGPEFLTYFQNEAQLEKSRLLSDRFSAERPKGSFSTLEIQRTEQGDSAMYLCASSPTSGTSYEQYFGPGTRLTVT.

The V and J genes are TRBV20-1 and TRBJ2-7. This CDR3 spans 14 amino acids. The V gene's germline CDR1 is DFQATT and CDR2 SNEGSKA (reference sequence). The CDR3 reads CSARDDTITYEQYF.

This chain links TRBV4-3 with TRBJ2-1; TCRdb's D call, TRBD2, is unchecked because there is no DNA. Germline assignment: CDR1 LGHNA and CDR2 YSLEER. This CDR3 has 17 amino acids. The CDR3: CASSQWTSGSSYNEQFF.

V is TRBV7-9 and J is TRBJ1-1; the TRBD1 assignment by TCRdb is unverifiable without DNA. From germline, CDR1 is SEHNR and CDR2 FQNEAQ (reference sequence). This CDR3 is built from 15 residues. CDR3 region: CASIQGGALNTEAFF.

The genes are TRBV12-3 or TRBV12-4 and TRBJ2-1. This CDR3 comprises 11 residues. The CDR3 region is CATHQSGEQFF.

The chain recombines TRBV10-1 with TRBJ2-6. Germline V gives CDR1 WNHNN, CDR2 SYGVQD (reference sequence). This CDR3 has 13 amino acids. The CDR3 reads CASSDRGGNVLTF.

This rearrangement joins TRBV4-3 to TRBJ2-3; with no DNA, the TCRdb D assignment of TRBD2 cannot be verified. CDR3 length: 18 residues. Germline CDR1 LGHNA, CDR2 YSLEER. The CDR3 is CASSQDPPSGGVTDTQYF.

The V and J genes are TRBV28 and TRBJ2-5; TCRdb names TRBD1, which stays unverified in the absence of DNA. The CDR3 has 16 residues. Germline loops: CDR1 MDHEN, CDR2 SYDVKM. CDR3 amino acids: CASSVRLGARQETQYF. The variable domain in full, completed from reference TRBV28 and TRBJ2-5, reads DVKVTQSSRYLVKRTGEKVFLECVQDMDHENMFWYRQDPGLGLRLIYFSYDVKMKEKGDIPEGYSVSREKKERFSLILESASTNQTSMYLCASSVRLGARQETQYFGPGTRLLVL.